Listed here are 27 T cell receptor beta chains from one sample, sequenced in a study of blood T cell repertoires in COVID-19. Data came from immunoSEQ multiplex PCR; TCRdb stores just in-frame clones and leaves some out. Here the sample spans approximately 76,000 clones, around 80% being singletons. The sequenced sample was peripheral blood. These receptors were collected from a man aged 50 to 60 with acute or convalescent COVID-19.

The chain recombines TRBV4-2 with TRBJ2-3; a weak D match, TRBD2 (6 bases). The V gene lost 0 bases and the J gene lost 5 bases, with 12 bases spanning the gap. In germline, CDR1 is LGHNA, CDR2 YNFKEQ. This CDR3 has 15 residues. The CDR3: CASSQDRGGGDTQYF. CDR3 DNA: TGTGCCAGCAGCCAAGACCGTGGGGGAGGAGATACGCAGTATTTT.

The chain is built from TRBV5-1 and TRBJ2-7; 7 bases agree with TRBD1. Germline CDR1 SGHRS, CDR2 YFSETQ. The CDR3 extends over 15 amino acids. After removal of 0 bases from V and 1 base from J, the junction contained 4 bases not matched to a gene. DNA for the CDR3: TGCGCCAGCAGCTTGGCCGGGACAGCATCCTACGAGCAGTACTTC. It yields the protein CASSLAGTASYEQYF.

This CDR3 reads CASSQEVASLEQYF. CDR3 bases: TGCGCCAGCAGCCAAGAAGTTGCGTCCCTCGAGCAGTACTTC. The V call is TRBV4-3, the J call TRBJ2-7; no firm D call. This CDR3 comprises 14 residues. Germline loops: CDR1 LGHNA, CDR2 YSLEER. V was clipped by 0 bases and J by 6 bases, with 12 bases between them.

V is TRBV18 and J is TRBJ2-2, with TRBD1 as a possible D gene (5 bases). CDR1 is KGHSH, CDR2 LQKENI, per germline. The CDR3 is 17 amino acids. Between the trimmed V and J ends, which lost 1 base and 1 base, there was a span of 13 bases. The CDR3 loop is CASSPLYGQGNTGELFF. CDR3 sequence (DNA): TGTGCCAGCTCACCACTTTACGGGCAGGGGAACACCGGGGAGCTGTTTTTT.

The rearrangement joins TRBV7-3 to TRBJ2-1; the match to TRBD2 covers 12 bases. The CDR3 has 16 amino acids. Trimming cost V 1 base and J 6 bases; bases outside gene matches: 4. Germline CDR1 and CDR2: SGHTA and FQGTGA. CDR3 sequence (DNA): TGTGCCAGCAGCTTAAGTATGACTAGCGGGAGCAATGAGCAGTTCTTC. Its translation is CASSLSMTSGSNEQFF.

The genes are TRBV29-1 and TRBJ1-1; D is unresolved. The CDR3 sequence is 13 residues long. Germline assignment: CDR1 SQVTM and CDR2 ANQGSEA. V lost 5 bases, J lost 5 bases, and 15 bases lay in between. The CDR3 loop reads CSVFLRTGTEAFF. The CDR3, as DNA: TGCAGCGTTTTCCTCAGGACGGGGACTGAAGCTTTCTTT.

The chain has TRBV2 and TRBJ2-2; D is possibly TRBD1 (6 bases). The CDR3 sequence is 13 residues long. The V gene lost 6 bases and the J gene lost 3 bases, with 8 bases spanning the gap. The V gene's germline CDR1 is SNHLY and CDR2 FYNNEI. CDR3 sequence: CASRDRYTGELFF. Here the CDR3 DNA reads TGTGCCAGCAGGGACAGATACACCGGGGAGCTGTTTTTT. The full variable domain, its missing parts supplied by reference TRBV2 and TRBJ2-2, is EPEVTQTPSHQVTQMGQEVILRCVPISNHLYFYWYRQILGQKVEFLVSFYNNEISEKSEIFDDQFSVERPDGSNFTLKIRSTKLEDSAMYFCASRDRYTGELFFGEGSRLTVL.

V and J are TRBV2 and TRBJ1-1; 8 bases match TRBD1. This CDR3 contains 15 residues. Germline-derived CDR1 and CDR2 are SNHLY and FYNNEI. V was clipped by 6 bases and J by 0 bases; unmatched bases: 6. CDR3 sequence: CASRATGAMNTEAFF. The CDR3 DNA follows: TGTGCCAGCAGGGCGACAGGGGCAATGAACACTGAAGCTTTCTTT.

The chain joins TRBV14 to TRBJ2-7; TRBD1 matches 9 bases. Unmatched junction bases numbered 6, after V lost 1 base and J lost 5 bases. The germline V gene has CDR1 SGHDN and CDR2 FVKESK. CDR3 length equals 15 residues. CDR3 loop: CASSQVTGGINEQYF. The CDR3 region has the DNA TGTGCCAGCAGCCAAGTAACAGGGGGCATCAACGAGCAGTACTTC.

This clone was picked up a small number of times. This chain links TRBV9 with TRBJ1-1, with a tentative D call TRBD1 (6 bases). The CDR3 loop spans 14 amino acids. Germline V gene lookup returns CDR1 SGDLS and CDR2 YYNGEE. V dropped 4 bases and J dropped 4 bases, with 14 bases sitting between them. DNA for the CDR3: TGTGCCAGCAGCCGAACAGGGCTACCCACTGAAGCTTTCTTT. This translates into CASSRTGLPTEAFF.

This chain uses TRBV3-1 (or the pseudogene TRBV3-2) with TRBJ1-2, with D tentatively TRBD1 (5 bases). Trimming took 0 bases from V and 2 from J, leaving 13 bases between them. Germline lookup yields CDR1 LGHDT and CDR2 YNNKEL (reference sequence). The CDR3 covers 16 residues. The CDR3 bases are TGTGCCAGCAGCCAAGAAAGGGGTTGGCGGAACTATGGCTACACCTTC. Amino acids: CASSQERGWRNYGYTF.

The chain employs TRBV25-1 and TRBJ2-7; D might be TRBD1 (6 bases). The CDR3 has 14 residues. Germline V gene sequence: CDR1 MGHDK, CDR2 SYGVNS. V gave up 3 bases and J gave up 2 bases, with 11 bases separating them. The CDR3 here is CASSDNRVPYEQYF. The CDR3 DNA reads TGTGCCAGCAGTGATAACAGGGTACCCTACGAGCAGTACTTC.

In its sample, this clone was seen a few times. This chain uses TRBV2 with TRBJ1-4, with D possibly matching TRBD1 (6 bases). V lost 6 bases to trimming and J lost 7 bases, with 12 bases between them. Germline loops: CDR1 SNHLY, CDR2 FYNNEI. The CDR3 extends over 13 amino acids. The CDR3 DNA is TGTGCCAGCAGGGCCTCAGGGGCTGAAAAACTGTTTTTT. Residues: CASRASGAEKLFF.

This chain uses TRBV12-3 or TRBV12-4 with TRBJ1-2; TRBD1 aligns across 10 bases. This CDR3 comprises 13 residues. Losses at the gene ends were 6 bases for V and 8 bases for J; bases not matched to a gene: 6. The CDR3, as DNA: TGTGCCAGCAGGACAGGGGGCATTGGGGGCTACACCTTC. Its translation is CASRTGGIGGYTF.

This chain connects TRBV7-9 to TRBJ2-7; 11 positions match TRBD1. CDR3 length equals 15 residues. Per germline, CDR1 SEHNR and CDR2 FQNEAQ (reference sequence). V lost 0 bases to trimming and J lost 3 bases; unmatched junction nucleotides: 1. CDR3 protein: CASSLAGTGGYEQYF. CDR3 in DNA: TGTGCCAGCAGCTTAGCTGGGACAGGGGGCTACGAGCAGTACTTC.

This chain connects TRBV11-2 to TRBJ2-7; D is possibly TRBD2 (6 bases). Looked up from germline, CDR1 is SGHAT and CDR2 is FQNNGV. Deletions cut 7 bases from V and 5 bases from J, with 21 bases between. This CDR3 region has 15 residues. CDR3 loop: CASTKVGGPFDEQYF. The DNA of the CDR3 is TGTGCCAGCACCAAGGTGGGGGGACCCTTTGACGAGCAGTACTTC.

The chain links TRBV5-1 to TRBJ1-2; D is perhaps TRBD1 (6 bases). The V end lost 0 bases, the J end lost 5 bases, and 11 bases lay between the germline ends. The V gene's germline CDR1 is SGHRS and CDR2 YFSETQ. This CDR3 is 14 amino acids long. CDR3 in DNA: TGCGCCAGCAGCTTGGGGGAACAGGGTTATGGCTACACCTTC. Its protein is CASSLGEQGYGYTF.

This chain links TRBV5-4 with TRBJ1-2, with TRBD1 as a possible D gene (5 bases). This CDR3 has 14 amino acids. From germline, CDR1 is SGHNT and CDR2 YYREEE (reference sequence). Trimming removed 5 bases from V and 5 bases from J, with 16 bases in between. The CDR3 spells CASRGAEFGYGYTF. The CDR3 region has the DNA TGTGCCAGCAGAGGGGCGGAATTCGGTTATGGCTACACCTTC.

J is TRBJ2-1 and V is TRBV6-4; 7 positions match TRBD1. The ends lost 6 bases at V and 7 bases at J; junction bases unmatched: 18. Germline CDR1 MRHNA, CDR2 SNTAGT. The CDR3 is 17 amino acids. The CDR3 DNA is TGTGCCAGCAGCCCGCCCTCGTTGACAGGGATGAGTAATGAGCAGTTCTTC. Protein sequence: CASSPPSLTGMSNEQFF.

This clone has at least ten counts. V is TRBV19 and J is TRBJ1-2, with 7 bases lining up with TRBD1. The trim removed 10 bases at V and 2 bases at J, leaving 16 bases unmatched. CDR3 size: 16 residues. CDR1 is LNHDA, CDR2 SQIVND, per germline (reference sequence). The CDR3 DNA reads as TGTGCCACTAAAGGGGCTGGACAGGCCCCAAACTATGGCTACACCTTC. This codes for CATKGAGQAPNYGYTF.

V and J are TRBV7-9 and TRBJ1-2; D is unclear. This CDR3 has 13 residues. CDR1 SEHNR and CDR2 FQNEAQ come from the germline V gene (reference sequence). V lost 5 bases to trimming and J lost 8 bases, with 15 bases between them. CDR3 sequence: CASSPDAPEGYTF. The CDR3 bases are TGTGCCAGCAGCCCTGACGCCCCGGAGGGCTACACCTTC.

This chain links TRBV4-3 with TRBJ2-1, with 11 nucleotides matching TRBD2. V shed 0 bases and J 3 bases; nucleotides not matched to a gene: 13. CDR3 length: 20 amino acids. Per the germline V gene, CDR1 is LGHNA and CDR2 is YSLEER. CDR3 residues: CASSQEPASGGNPGYNEQFF. In nucleotides, the CDR3 is TGCGCCAGCAGCCAAGAGCCCGCTAGCGGGGGGAACCCGGGCTACAATGAGCAGTTCTTC.

The CDR3 region is CSVAAGQNTDTQYF. Written as DNA, the CDR3 is TGCAGCGTAGCTGCGGGACAGAACACAGATACGCAGTATTTT. This sequence joins TRBV29-1 and TRBJ2-3; D may be TRBD1 (7 bases). This CDR3 contains 14 residues. Trimming stripped 6 bases from V and 2 bases from J, with 15 bases between. CDR1 is SQVTM and CDR2 is ANQGSEA in the germline V gene.

The chain combines TRBV7-2 with TRBJ1-2, with 7 bases fitting TRBD1. CDR1 and CDR2 (germline): SGHTA, FQGNSA. The junction had 6 bases not matched to a gene; V was cut back by 4 bases and J by 4 bases. This CDR3 comprises 14 residues. In DNA, the CDR3 is TGTGCCAGCAGCTCGAGACAGGGTGGCTATGGCTACACCTTC. It yields the protein CASSSRQGGYGYTF.

The chain carries TRBV3-1 (or the pseudogene TRBV3-2) and TRBJ2-5; 10 positions match TRBD2. Per the germline V gene, CDR1 is LGHDT and CDR2 is YNNKEL (reference sequence). The CDR3 is made up of 16 amino acids. V was clipped by 1 base and J by 3 bases; unmatched bases: 5. Here the CDR3 reads CASSQGLAGAKETQYF. The CDR3 DNA sequence: TGTGCCAGCAGCCAAGGGCTAGCGGGGGCAAAAGAGACCCAGTACTTC.

V gene TRBV5-1 combines with J gene TRBJ2-7, with a tentative D call TRBD1 (5 bases). CDR3 length: 14 amino acids. Trimming took off 5 bases at V and 4 bases at J, with 16 bases between the two ends. Germline CDR1 and CDR2: SGHRS and YFSETQ. This CDR3 is CASSSTASRYEQYF. CDR3 nucleotides: TGCGCCAGCAGTTCGACAGCGAGTAGATACGAGCAGTACTTC.

V usage is TRBV21-1 and J usage is TRBJ2-7; the table's D call TRBD2 went unverified against the DNA. TRBV21-1 is flagged as a pseudogene. CDR3 length: 14 amino acids. The chain's CDR3 is CASAGRGNGYEQYF. The CDR3 coding sequence is TGTGCCAGCGCCGGTCGAGGGAATGGCTACGAGCAGTACTTC.